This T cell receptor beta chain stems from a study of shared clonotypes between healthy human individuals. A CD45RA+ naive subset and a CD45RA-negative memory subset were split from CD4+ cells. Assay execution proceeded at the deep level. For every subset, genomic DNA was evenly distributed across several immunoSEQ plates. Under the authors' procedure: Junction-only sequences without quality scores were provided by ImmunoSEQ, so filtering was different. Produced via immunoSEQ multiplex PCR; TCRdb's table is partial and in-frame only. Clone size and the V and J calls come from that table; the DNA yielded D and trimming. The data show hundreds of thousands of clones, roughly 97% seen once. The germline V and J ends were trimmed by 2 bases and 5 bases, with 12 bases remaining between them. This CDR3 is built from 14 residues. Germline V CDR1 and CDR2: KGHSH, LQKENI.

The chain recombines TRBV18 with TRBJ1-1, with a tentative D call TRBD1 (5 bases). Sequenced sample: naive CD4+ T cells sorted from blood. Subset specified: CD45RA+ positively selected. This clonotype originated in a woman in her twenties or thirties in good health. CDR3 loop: CASSPRGAGTEAFF. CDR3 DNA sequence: TGTGCCAGCTCACCAAGGGGTGCGGGGACTGAAGCTTTCTTT.